This T cell receptor (beta chain) originates from a study of CD4 T cells in relation to SARS-CoV-2 and coronaviruses. TCRdb's table, derived via immunoSEQ multiplex PCR, lists solely in-frame clones and lacks some. The sample holds tens of thousands of clones; approximately 94% are singletons and the top ten take 0.11% to 0.15%. The CDR3 extends over 15 amino acids. CDR1 is MDHEN, CDR2 SYDVKM, per germline. The V and J ends lost 1 base and 9 bases respectively, with 13 bases between them. Details on this clone: Antigen specificity is unknown.

Unexposed donor CD4+ T cells date from about 2011-2018, before the COVID-19 pandemic. General study points: No crossreactivity against non-spike viral proteins was tested here.

Sequencing was performed on naive CD4+ T cells from PBMCs. Regarding subset: naive CD4+ T cells isolated by negative enrichment. The origin of this receptor is a human donor in good health. The chain uses TRBV28 and TRBJ1-6, with no clear D. CDR3 protein: CASSLFRAMSSPLHF. CDR3 DNA sequence: TGTGCCAGCAGTTTATTCCGGGCAATGTCTTCACCCCTCCACTTT.